Following are 13 T cell receptor beta chains from one sample sequenced in a study of Ad26.COV2.S vaccination and SARS-CoV-2 variants (dated by TCRdb to the early 2020s). The library relied on the immunoSEQ multiplex PCR assay. The source is immuneACCESS, and TCRdb retained only in-frame sequences with V and J called. Part of the clones is not carried over; for the studies checked, unresolved V genes explain less than half of this, and the remainder is unexplained. The sample includes about 350,000 clones, with about 88% observed a single time. Roughly 10% of the sample goes to the ten largest clones. The sample's treatment or condition label is to be understood as: about 20 received Ad26.COV2.S at low or high dose, single or two shots; about 5 received placebo; per-sample allocation not given. For vaccine and placebo recipients, the sequenced repertoires came from samples collected on day 63 after the first injection.

This specimen was peripheral blood, taken in a trial of Ad26.COV2.S vaccine versus placebo. All receptors come from a person between 18 and 65 years old who received the Ad26.COV2.S COVID-19 vaccine or a placebo.

J is TRBJ2-2 and V is TRBV6-5; D tentatively fits TRBD1 or TRBD2 (5 bases each). Trimming removed 10 bases at V and 0 bases at J, with 15 bases between. Germline V gene data show CDR1 as MNHEY and CDR2 as SVGAGI. The CDR3 length is 15 residues. CDR3 in DNA: TGTGCCACCCTAGCTGGGACGGCGAACACCGGGGAGCTGTTTTTT. Its translation: CATLAGTANTGELFF.

The chain carries TRBV2 and TRBJ2-1, with no clear D. V lost 6 bases and J 3 bases, leaving 12 bases between the germline ends. CDR1 SNHLY and CDR2 FYNNEI come from the germline V gene. The CDR3 consists of 14 residues. For the CDR3, the DNA is TGTGCCAGCAGGGGTCGGGTAGGCTACAATGAGCAGTTCTTC. Protein sequence: CASRGRVGYNEQFF. Using reference TRBV2 and TRBJ2-1 for the parts outside the CDR3, the full variable domain is EPEVTQTPSHQVTQMGQEVILRCVPISNHLYFYWYRQILGQKVEFLVSFYNNEISEKSEIFDDQFSVERPDGSNFTLKIRSTKLEDSAMYFCASRGRVGYNEQFFGPGTRLTVL.

There are a few counts of this clone. The J gene is TRBJ2-1, the V gene TRBV27, with D maybe TRBD2 (6 bases). The germline CDR1 and CDR2 sequences are MNHEY and SMNVEV (reference sequence). V was clipped by 4 bases and J by 9 bases, with 10 bases between them. There are 12 residues in the CDR3. CDR3 in DNA: TGTGCCAGCAGTTCCCGACTAGGTGAGCAGTTCTTC. It encodes CASSSRLGEQFF.

The chain recombines TRBV5-4 with TRBJ1-6; maybe TRBD1 (6 bases). The CDR3 covers 14 residues. Germline-derived CDR1 and CDR2 are SGHNT and YYREEE (reference sequence). V was clipped by 2 bases and J by 4 bases, with 7 bases between them. CDR3 protein: CASSLQGYNSPLHF. The CDR3 DNA is TGTGCCAGCAGCTTACAGGGTTATAATTCACCCCTCCACTTT.

A single count supports this clone. The chain is built from TRBV5-6 and TRBJ2-7, with a weak D call TRBD1 (6 bases). Trimming took off 4 bases at V and 1 base at J, with 15 bases between the two ends. CDR1 and CDR2 (germline): SGHDT, YYEEEE. This CDR3 comprises 15 residues. The CDR3 region is CASSAGTPISYEQYF. DNA for the CDR3: TGTGCCAGCAGCGCTGGGACACCCATATCCTACGAGCAGTACTTC.

This clone was seen once. The V and J genes are TRBV7-9 and TRBJ2-7, with TRBD1 as a possible D gene (6 bases). The CDR3 covers 13 residues. V shed 5 bases and J shed 5 bases, with 13 bases lying between them. Looked up from germline, CDR1 is SEHNR and CDR2 is FQNEAQ (reference sequence). The DNA of the CDR3 is TGTGCCAGCAGCCCTGCAGGGACACACGAGCAGTACTTC. Its translation: CASSPAGTHEQYF.

The chain has TRBV7-3 and TRBJ2-7; 10 bases are shared with TRBD1. Germline V lookup: CDR1 SGHTA, CDR2 FQGTGA. V lost 5 bases, J lost 1 base, and 5 bases stayed unmatched. The CDR3 has 15 residues. The CDR3 loop reads CASSPRDRGSYEQYF. CDR3 coding DNA: TGTGCCAGCAGCCCCCGGGACAGGGGATCCTACGAGCAGTACTTC.

This chain joins TRBV2 and TRBJ1-1, with 11 bases aligning to TRBD1. V shed 6 bases and J 7 bases; nucleotides not matched to a gene: 10. From germline, CDR1 is SNHLY and CDR2 FYNNEI. The CDR3 totals 15 residues. CDR3 region: CASRPGQGASGEAFF. The CDR3 region has the DNA TGTGCCAGCAGGCCCGGACAGGGGGCCAGTGGTGAAGCTTTCTTT.

The chain employs TRBV20-1 and TRBJ2-3; 7 positions match TRBD2. The CDR3 runs 14 residues. J was trimmed by 0 bases and V by 3 bases; bases with no gene match: 3. Germline V lookup: CDR1 DFQATT, CDR2 SNEGSKA (reference sequence). This CDR3 is CSASSGLSTDTQYF. In DNA form, the CDR3 reads TGCAGTGCTAGTAGCGGGCTTAGCACAGATACGCAGTATTTT.

The chain combines TRBV3-1 (or the pseudogene TRBV3-2) with TRBJ1-2, with 9 bases aligning to TRBD1. Germline trimming cut 7 bases from V and 5 bases from J; bases unmatched to any gene: 11. CDR1 LGHDT and CDR2 YNNKEL come from the germline V gene (reference sequence). The CDR3 loop spans 15 amino acids. Written as DNA, the CDR3 is TGTGCCAGCACCGCTCCGGGACAGGGCCTATATGGCTACACCTTC. Amino acids: CASTAPGQGLYGYTF.

The V and J genes are TRBV28 and TRBJ2-7; the D gene is possibly TRBD1 (6 bases). V was shortened by 1 base and J by 3 bases, with 10 bases between the two germline ends. CDR3 size: 14 residues. Germline V CDR1 and CDR2: MDHEN, SYDVKM. CDR3 in amino acids: CASSLLGQGYEQYF. CDR3 DNA sequence: TGTGCCAGCAGTTTATTGGGACAAGGCTACGAGCAGTACTTC.

This rearrangement joins TRBV28 to TRBJ1-2; D might be TRBD1 (6 bases). This CDR3 contains 12 residues. In germline, CDR1 is MDHEN, CDR2 SYDVKM. V dropped 7 bases and J dropped 8 bases, with 14 bases sitting between them. The CDR3 DNA is TGTGCCAGCAACGAGGGGGGACGAGGCTACACCTTC. Translated, it gives CASNEGGRGYTF.

The chain carries TRBV19 and TRBJ1-1; D gene uncertain. The CDR3 loop spans 10 amino acids. Trimming cost V 6 bases and J 4 bases, with 3 bases left between them. The germline V gene encodes CDR1 LNHDA and CDR2 SQIVND (reference sequence). As DNA, the CDR3 is TGTGCCAGTAGGGCCACTGAAGCTTTCTTT. It translates to CASRATEAFF. Supplemented by reference TRBV19 and TRBJ1-1, the full variable domain reads DGGITQSPKYLFRKEGQNVTLSCEQNLNHDAMYWYRQDPGQGLRLIYYSQIVNDFQKGDIAEGYSVSREKKESFPLTVTSAQKNPTAFYLCASRATEAFFGQGTRLTVV.